These 5 T cell receptor beta chains came from one sample sequenced in a study of blood T cell repertoires in COVID-19. This table comes from immunoSEQ multiplex PCR, and its TCRdb copy is limited to in-frame clones, with some not included. This table has 15,000 to 20,000 clones, approximately 91% appearing once. Input material: peripheral blood. The receptor set was obtained from a human donor in a cohort sampled during active COVID-19.

The rearrangement uses TRBV4-2 and TRBJ2-7; D is unresolved. The germline gives CDR1 LGHNA, CDR2 YNFKEQ. This CDR3 comprises 12 residues. The germline V and J ends were trimmed by 0 bases and 7 bases, with 7 bases remaining between them. The CDR3 sequence is CASSQDGWEQYF. The CDR3, as DNA: TGTGCCAGCAGCCAAGACGGGTGGGAGCAGTACTTC.

The rearrangement joins TRBV3-1 (or the pseudogene TRBV3-2) to TRBJ2-3; D unclear. From germline, CDR1 is LGHDT and CDR2 YNNKEL (reference sequence). The CDR3 length is 16 residues. V shed 0 bases and J shed 2 bases, with 12 bases lying between them. In nucleotides, the CDR3 is TGTGCCAGCAGCCAAGATCGTCCGGAGTTCACAGATACGCAGTATTTT. Its protein is CASSQDRPEFTDTQYF.

The V call is TRBV4-2, the J call TRBJ2-2; 9 bases map to TRBD2. CDR3 length equals 16 residues. V shed 4 bases and J 6 bases; nucleotides not matched to a gene: 9. Per germline, CDR1 LGHNA and CDR2 YNFKEQ. The CDR3 coding sequence is TGTGCCAGCAGCCTAAGGCTACGCGGGGGGGCCGGGGAGCTGTTTTTT. Protein product: CASSLRLRGGAGELFF.

This clone was recorded once. The chain is built from TRBV24-1 and TRBJ2-1; D ambiguous. The V end was cut by 2 bases, the J end by 6 bases, with 7 bases between. CDR1 is KGHDR, CDR2 SFDVKD, per germline. The CDR3 covers 13 residues. The chain's CDR3 is CATSDSPSNEQFF. As DNA, the CDR3 is TGTGCCACCAGTGATTCCCCCTCCAATGAGCAGTTCTTC.

This clone was recorded once. V usage is TRBV11-2 and J usage is TRBJ2-1; D is unresolved. This CDR3 has 12 residues. Trimming removed 6 bases from V and 5 bases from J, with 8 bases in between. Germline CDR1 reads SGHAT; CDR2 reads FQNNGV. The chain's CDR3 is CASRTGNNEQFF. The CDR3 DNA reads TGTGCCAGCAGGACTGGTAACAATGAGCAGTTCTTC.